This T cell receptor (beta chain) was identified during a study of T cells after somatic rescue of genetic block. Assay used: immunoSEQ multiplex PCR; TCRdb lists only in-frame clones, some missing. The sample includes about 13,000 clones, roughly 73% of them seen just once. The CDR3 covers 15 residues. Trimming took 1 base from V and 2 from J, leaving 10 bases between them. Germline CDR1 MDHEN, CDR2 SYDVKM. The TCR originated in a boy aged 5-17 years. V gene TRBV28 combines with J gene TRBJ2-3; D remains unclear. The sequenced material came from peripheral blood mononuclear cells (PBMCs). The CDR3 reads CASSLSGRITDTQYF. The CDR3 DNA reads TGTGCCAGCAGTTTATCCGGACGGATCACAGATACGCAGTATTTT.